This T cell receptor beta chain is from a study of spatial heterogeneity in lung cancer. The CDR3 sequence is 13 residues long. CDR1 and CDR2 from the germline V gene are LNHDA and SQIVND (reference sequence). Trimming took off 5 bases at V and 6 bases at J, with 13 bases between the two ends. TCRdb re-called the 5' RACE reads with MiXCR, one entry per CDR3 protein. The table has 51,000 or so distinct CDR3 sequences, around 7% seen once. Time point specified: blood at routine non-recurrence follow-up after resection. Sequencing was performed on whole RNA extracted from tumor and nontumor lung tissue, or from frozen PBMC, and the material was left unsorted.

Sequencing was performed on PBMCs, taken at follow-up. The rearrangement joins TRBV19 to TRBJ1-2; tentatively, D is TRBD1 (6 bases). The receptor was isolated from a female donor with early-stage non-small cell lung cancer. CDR3 DNA: TGTGCCAGTAGTGTACAGGGTGTGGATGGCTACACCTTC. This encodes CASSVQGVDGYTF.